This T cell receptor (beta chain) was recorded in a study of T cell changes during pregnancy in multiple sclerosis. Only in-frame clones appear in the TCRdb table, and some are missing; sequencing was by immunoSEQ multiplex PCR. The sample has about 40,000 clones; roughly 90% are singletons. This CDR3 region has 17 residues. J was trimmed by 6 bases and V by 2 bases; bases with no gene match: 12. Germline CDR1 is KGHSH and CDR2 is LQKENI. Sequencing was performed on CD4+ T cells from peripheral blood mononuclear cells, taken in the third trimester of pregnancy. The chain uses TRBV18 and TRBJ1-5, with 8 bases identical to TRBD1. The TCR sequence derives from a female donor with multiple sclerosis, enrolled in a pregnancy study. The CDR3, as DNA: TGTGCCAGCTCACCAGTTAGCCTTTCAGGGGGCCCTCAGCCCCAGCATTTT. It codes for CASSPVSLSGGPQPQHF.